The 4 T cell receptor beta chains below all came from one sample that was sequenced in a study of blood T cell repertoires in COVID-19. TCRdb's table, derived via immunoSEQ multiplex PCR, lists solely in-frame clones and lacks some. The sample contains 150,000 to 200,000 clones, 84% of which appear only once. What was sequenced was PBMCs or T cells enriched from blood (not recorded which). The receptors shown here come from a woman aged 45-65 years who had recovered from COVID-19.

The chain recombines TRBV5-4 with TRBJ2-7; 10 bases match TRBD1. Trimming removed 5 bases from V and 2 bases from J; junction bases left unmatched: 4. Germline V gene lookup returns CDR1 SGHNT and CDR2 YYREEE (reference sequence). This CDR3 has 14 amino acids. The CDR3 bases are TGTGCCAGCAGTTGGGACAGGGGCGCCTACGAGCAGTACTTC. Translation: CASSWDRGAYEQYF.

The CDR3 loop reads CASAQDQETQYF. The DNA of the CDR3 is TGTGCCAGCGCCCAGGATCAAGAGACCCAGTACTTC. This chain joins TRBV2 and TRBJ2-5; D gene uncertain. CDR3 size: 12 residues. V was pared by 8 bases and J by 2 bases, with 9 bases between. Per germline, CDR1 SNHLY and CDR2 FYNNEI.

V usage is TRBV18 and J usage is TRBJ2-3, with D uncertain. V gave up 6 bases and J gave up 2 bases, with 6 bases separating them. Germline CDR1 reads KGHSH; CDR2 reads LQKENI. This CDR3 has 12 amino acids. This chain's CDR3 is CASSRYTDTQYF. The CDR3 DNA sequence: TGTGCCAGCTCCCGTTACACAGATACGCAGTATTTT.

V usage is TRBV6-6 and J usage is TRBJ1-2, with D possibly being TRBD1 (6 bases). V was cut by 6 bases and J by 8 bases, with 16 bases left in between. The CDR3 consists of 13 residues. Germline CDR1 and CDR2: MNHNY and SVGAGI (reference sequence). The CDR3 protein is CASRPDSHEGYTF. CDR3 DNA sequence: TGTGCCAGCAGACCGGACAGCCATGAGGGCTACACCTTC.